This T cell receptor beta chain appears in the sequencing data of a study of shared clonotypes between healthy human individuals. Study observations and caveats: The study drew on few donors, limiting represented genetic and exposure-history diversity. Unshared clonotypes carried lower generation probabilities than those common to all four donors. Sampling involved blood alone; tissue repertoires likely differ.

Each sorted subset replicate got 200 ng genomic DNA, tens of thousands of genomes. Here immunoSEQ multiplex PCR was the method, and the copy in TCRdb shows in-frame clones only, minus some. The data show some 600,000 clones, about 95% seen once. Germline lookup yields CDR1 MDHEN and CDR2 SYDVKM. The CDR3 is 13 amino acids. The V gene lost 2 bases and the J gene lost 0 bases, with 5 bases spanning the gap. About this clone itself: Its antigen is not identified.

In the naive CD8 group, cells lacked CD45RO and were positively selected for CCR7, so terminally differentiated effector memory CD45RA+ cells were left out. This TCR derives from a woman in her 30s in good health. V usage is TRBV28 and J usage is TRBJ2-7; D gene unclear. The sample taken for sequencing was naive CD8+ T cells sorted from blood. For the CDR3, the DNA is TGTGCCAGCAGTTTACGGGCCTCCTACGAGCAGTACTTC. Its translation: CASSLRASYEQYF.